There are a few counts of the clone carrying this T cell receptor (beta chain). Its antigen is not known. The source of the sample is a study of T cells in Graves' hyperthyroidism and ophthalmopathy. General observations from the study: The authors' 13 V-J model separated ophthalmopathy from stable hyperthyroidism.

CDR1 MGHRA and CDR2 YSYEKL come from the germline V gene. V shed 6 bases and J shed 4 bases, with 16 bases lying between them. CDR3 length: 14 residues. Those with hyperthyroidism were 18 to 65 years old, newly diagnosed, and ill for under 2 months. Orbital computed tomography, thyroid ultrasound, serum thyroxine and TRAb, and clinical symptoms together informed the diagnoses. Amplification of TCR beta CDR3 regions used RNA as the template. Carried out on the TCR CDR3, a first-round RT-PCR used the HTBI primer set. TCRdb re-analysed the multiplex PCR reads in MiXCR, keeping a single row per CDR3 protein. The sample shows some 740,000 distinct CDR3 sequences, approximately 14% of them seen only once.

The V call is TRBV4-1, the J call TRBJ2-7; D tentatively fits TRBD1 or TRBD2 (5 bases each). The receptor was isolated from a woman under 30 with Graves' hyperthyroidism. What was sequenced was blood. The CDR3 protein is CASRVGPGRYEQYF. In DNA, the CDR3 is TGCGCCAGCAGAGTCGGGCCAGGGAGATACGAGCAGTACTTC.